These 12 T cell receptor beta chains originate from one sample sequenced in a study of T cells in Graves' hyperthyroidism and ophthalmopathy. RNA transcripts gave rise to amplified TCR beta CDR3 regions. Primed by the HTBI set, a first-round RT-PCR was run on the TCR CDR3. TCRdb fed the multiplex PCR reads into MiXCR, producing one record per CDR3 protein. The repertoire has about 350,000 distinct CDR3 sequences, roughly 15% of them found once; the top ten carry around a third. The sample was blood. These receptors all come from a woman younger than 45 with Graves' hyperthyroidism that later progressed to Graves' ophthalmopathy.

This clonotype occurred a few times. The J gene is TRBJ2-3, the V gene TRBV29-1; D is possibly TRBD1 (6 bases). V lost 5 bases, J lost 2 bases, and 8 bases lay in between. The V gene's germline CDR1 is SQVTM and CDR2 ANQGSEA. This CDR3 contains 12 residues. The CDR3 DNA reads TGCAGCGTTCGGACAGACACAGATACGCAGTATTTT. Translating it yields CSVRTDTDTQYF.

This rearrangement joins TRBV6-1 to TRBJ2-5; TRBD2 agrees at 7 bases. The CDR3 loop spans 14 amino acids. Germline CDR1 MNHNS, CDR2 SASEGT. After removal of 6 bases from V and 5 bases from J, the junction contained 9 bases not matched to a gene. This chain's CDR3 is CASSSEGGRETQYF. In nucleotides, the CDR3 is TGTGCCAGCAGCAGCGAGGGAGGGAGGGAGACCCAGTACTTC.

J is TRBJ1-4 and V is TRBV4-1, with a possible D match to TRBD1 (5 bases). Trimming stripped 4 bases from V and 7 bases from J, with 25 bases between. This CDR3 region has 18 residues. Germline loops: CDR1 MGHRA, CDR2 YSYEKL. This CDR3 reads CASSLRTQKSKRAEKLFF. DNA for the CDR3: TGCGCCAGCAGCCTTAGGACACAAAAGTCGAAGCGGGCTGAAAAACTGTTTTTT.

This clonotype appeared many times. This chain links TRBV24-1 with TRBJ2-5, with D uncertain. Per the germline V gene, CDR1 is KGHDR and CDR2 is SFDVKD. V lost 4 bases, J lost 5 bases, and 7 bases lay in between. The CDR3 is 12 amino acids. The DNA for the CDR3 is TGTGCCACCAGTGAAGCCGGGGAGACCCAGTACTTC. This encodes CATSEAGETQYF.

The table lists this clonotype with a few counts. V is TRBV28 and J is TRBJ1-2; 7 positions match TRBD1. This CDR3 region has 16 residues. V lost 5 bases to trimming and J lost 3 bases; unmatched junction nucleotides: 12. Germline CDR1 MDHEN, CDR2 SYDVKM. The DNA of the CDR3 is TGTGCCAGCAGTCCCGGACAGGCCGGGCGGGACTATGGCTACACCTTC. Translating gives CASSPGQAGRDYGYTF.

This clonotype was found many times. This rearrangement joins TRBV19 to TRBJ2-7; D is unclear. Trimming stripped 5 bases from V and 0 bases from J, with 20 bases between. CDR1 is LNHDA and CDR2 is SQIVND in the germline V gene (reference sequence). The CDR3 spans 17 residues. The CDR3 nucleotides read TGTGCCAGTAGTCCCTACACTTCTCGCTCCTTCTCCTACGAGCAGTACTTC. Its translation is CASSPYTSRSFSYEQYF.

The chain couples TRBV19 to TRBJ1-5; a possible D gene is TRBD1 (5 bases). This CDR3 is 16 amino acids long. Germline V lookup: CDR1 LNHDA, CDR2 SQIVND (reference sequence). With 6 bases removed from V and 0 bases from J, the gap between germline ends came to 15 bases. This chain's CDR3 is CASREQGGFSNQPQHF. Written as DNA, the CDR3 is TGTGCCAGTAGGGAGCAGGGTGGGTTTAGCAATCAGCCCCAGCATTTT.

The rearrangement joins TRBV20-1 to TRBJ2-2; TRBD1 is a possible D gene (5 bases). V was trimmed by 0 bases and J by 4 bases, leaving 12 bases between them. The V gene's germline CDR1 is DFQATT and CDR2 SNEGSKA (reference sequence). The CDR3 loop spans 15 amino acids. CDR3 loop: CSARDLGRATGELFF. In DNA form, the CDR3 reads TGCAGTGCTAGAGATCTCGGCAGGGCCACCGGGGAGCTGTTTTTT.

There are many counts of this clonotype. The rearrangement links TRBV29-1 to TRBJ1-1; D is undetermined. The length of the CDR3 is 12 residues. Germline loops: CDR1 SQVTM, CDR2 ANQGSEA. V was trimmed by 5 bases and J by 1 base, leaving 8 bases between them. The CDR3 nucleotides are TGCAGCGTTCCAGCTAAGAACACTGAAGCTTTCTTT. It encodes CSVPAKNTEAFF.

On this clonotype itself: One base away lies a much larger clone, so this may be a sequencing read error. This chain connects TRBV20-1 to TRBJ1-2; D perhaps matches TRBD1 (5 bases). Trimming cost V 6 bases and J 7 bases, with 18 bases left between them. The CDR3 sequence is 13 residues long. CDR1 DFQATT and CDR2 SNEGSKA come from the germline V gene (reference sequence). The CDR3 sequence is CSAPLSRVTGYTF. In nucleotides, the CDR3 is TGCAGTGCCCCACTATCCAGGGTAACTGGCTACACCTTC.

In this sample, this clonotype turned up many times. J is TRBJ2-1 and V is TRBV20-1; 9 nucleotides agree with TRBD2. V was pared by 6 bases and J by 14 bases, with 11 bases of the junction left unmatched. Germline assignment: CDR1 DFQATT and CDR2 SNEGSKA (reference sequence). This CDR3 region has 12 residues. In DNA form, the CDR3 reads TGCAGTGCCCAAGGTGAAAAGCGGGGGGAGTTCTTC. It specifies CSAQGEKRGEFF.

This clonotype was counted at least ten times. This chain connects TRBV5-1 to TRBJ1-1; 7 nucleotides agree with TRBD1. The CDR3 loop spans 17 amino acids. CDR1 is SGHRS and CDR2 is YFSETQ in the germline V gene. Trimming at V came to 4 bases and at J to 0 bases, leaving 12 bases not matched to a gene. CDR3 loop: CASSAPQGRPMNTEAFF. CDR3 DNA sequence: TGCGCCAGCAGCGCGCCACAGGGGCGGCCCATGAACACTGAAGCTTTCTTT. Variable domain in full (rest from reference TRBV5-1 and TRBJ1-1): KAGVTQTPRYLIKTRGQQVTLSCSPISGHRSVSWYQQTPGQGLQFLFEYFSETQRNKGNFPGRFSGRQFSNSRSEMNVSTLELGDSALYLCASSAPQGRPMNTEAFFGQGTRLTVV.